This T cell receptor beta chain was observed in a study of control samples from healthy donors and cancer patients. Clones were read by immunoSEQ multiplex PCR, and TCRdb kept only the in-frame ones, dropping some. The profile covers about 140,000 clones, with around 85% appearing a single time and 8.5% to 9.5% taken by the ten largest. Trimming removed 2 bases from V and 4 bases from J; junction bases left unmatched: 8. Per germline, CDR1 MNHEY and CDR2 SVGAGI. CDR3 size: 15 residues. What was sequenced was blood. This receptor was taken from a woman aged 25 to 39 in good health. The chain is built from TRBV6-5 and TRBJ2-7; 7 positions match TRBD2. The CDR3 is CASSYGGSGRYEQYF. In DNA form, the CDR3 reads TGTGCCAGCAGTTACGGTGGTAGCGGGCGTTACGAGCAGTACTTC.